These T cell receptor beta chains were read from a single sample in a study of blood T cell repertoires in COVID-19. Assay: immunoSEQ multiplex PCR; the TCRdb copy retains only in-frame clones and omits some. The sample carries about 160,000 clones, less than 90% recorded once. Sample: peripheral blood. The receptor set was obtained from a man aged 18 to 29 with active or convalescent COVID-19. The CDR3 runs from the conserved cysteine through the conserved F or W. Fields, in order: V gene, clone size, D gene, J gene, CDR3 DNA, CDR3 protein. A D gene is named only where the DNA matches it firmly. Clone size is given for some rows only: seen once, a few or many times, or a class if the clone is expanded.

V gene: TRBV6-5
clone size: NA
D gene: NA
J gene: TRBJ1-2
CDR3 DNA: TGTGCCAGCAGTTTGGGACAAAACTATGGCTACACCTTC
CDR3 protein: CASSLGQNYGYTF

V gene: TRBV5-1
clone size: NA
D gene: TRBD2
J gene: TRBJ2-1
CDR3 DNA: TGCGCCAGCAGCTCCCGTAGCGGGAGGTCCTACAATGAGCAGTTCTTC
CDR3 protein: CASSSRSGRSYNEQFF

V gene: TRBV5-4
clone size: once
D gene: NA
J gene: TRBJ2-2
CDR3 DNA: TGTGCCAGCAGCTACGAACAGGGGAACACCGGGGAGCTGTTTTTT
CDR3 protein: CASSYEQGNTGELFF

V gene: TRBV9
clone size: NA
D gene: TRBD2
J gene: TRBJ2-1
CDR3 DNA: TGTGCCAGCAGCTTACTAGCGACAGACAATGAGCAGTTCTTC
CDR3 protein: CASSLLATDNEQFF

V gene: TRBV6-5
clone size: NA
D gene: NA
J gene: TRBJ1-6
CDR3 DNA: TGTGCCAGCACCCGAGCAGGGGATTCACCCCTCCACTTT
CDR3 protein: CASTRAGDSPLHF

V gene: TRBV6-5
clone size: NA
D gene: NA
J gene: TRBJ2-2
CDR3 DNA: TGTGCCAGCAGCCCCGGGACATTAAACACCGGGGAGCTGTTTTTT
CDR3 protein: CASSPGTLNTGELFF

V gene: TRBV7-2
clone size: NA
D gene: TRBD1
J gene: TRBJ1-4
CDR3 DNA: TGTGCCAGCAGCTCACACAGGGGAGCTAATGAAAAACTGTTTTTT
CDR3 protein: CASSSHRGANEKLFF

V gene: TRBV6-5
clone size: NA
D gene: TRBD2
J gene: TRBJ2-4
CDR3 DNA: TGTGCCAGCAGTTACTCCGCAGCGGGAGCAAACATTCAGTACTTC
CDR3 protein: CASSYSAAGANIQYF

V gene: TRBV10-3
clone size: NA
D gene: NA
J gene: TRBJ2-5
CDR3 DNA: TGTGCCACGGGGGCAGGGGGGAAAGAGACCCAGTACTTC
CDR3 protein: CATGAGGKETQYF

V gene: TRBV7-8
clone size: once
D gene: TRBD1
J gene: TRBJ1-6
CDR3 DNA: TGTGCCAGCAGTCCCGACAGGGGAAATTCACCCCTCCACTTT
CDR3 protein: CASSPDRGNSPLHF